This T cell receptor (beta chain) derives from a study of shared clonotypes between healthy human individuals (dated by TCRdb to 2020 to 2022). In terms of the full investigation: The cohort included a few men and a couple of women between 18 and 49 years of age. Per donor, three plates each were used for CD4 naive and CD4 memory, two for CD8 naive, and one for CD8 memory. The study deeply sequenced blood TCR repertoires of five healthy adults to estimate repertoire size and the extent of clonotype sharing between individuals. To increase sequencing depth and limit assay-specific biases, different laboratories used diverse techniques to prepare libraries and sequence TCR repertoires. Per donor, leukapheresis produced somewhere between about 0.94 and 9.5 billion PBMCs.

The donors were healthy, HIV-negative adults who had no recently reported acute infections or vaccinations. All donors were Caucasian adults living in Nashville, Tennessee, USA. CD4+ T cells were enriched by magnetic negative selection; naive cells were then positively selected on CD45RA, and the negative fraction formed the memory subset. Blood was collected by leukapheresis, and PBMCs were isolated by Ficoll-Histopaque density gradient centrifugation and then cryopreserved in liquid nitrogen vapor phase. Analytical flow cytometry was used to check the purity and quantity of every magnetically sorted T cell population. From each sorted fraction, genomic DNA was isolated and quantified by UV absorbance on a Nanodrop 2000c. Using the deep immunoSEQ assay, TCR CDR3 regions were amplified from genomic DNA by multiplex PCR. Extracted genomic DNA from each cell subset was spread evenly across all wells of several immunoSEQ 96-well plates, with each plate serving as a replicate. For sorted subsets, around 200 ng genomic DNA, equal to some 30,000 T cell genomes, was loaded into each replicate PCR. Purified libraries were measured with a Qubit 3.0 fluorometer, size-checked on a Bioanalyzer 2100, and measured again with the KAPA Library Quantification kit. A separate single-read 150-cycle Illumina NextSeq 550 flow cell was used to sequence each immunoSEQ 96-well plate. The paper's processing steps were these. The immunoSEQ output contained only junctional sequences without quality scores, so filtering could not match that applied to full-length reads. To assign V/J genes and CDR3, sequences were annotated against IMGT germline references using PyIR, a Python wrapper for IgBLAST v1.9. Reads were filtered out if the reads had weak V/J assignments (E-value above 1e-6), no CDR3, stop codons, out-of-frame junctions, or ambiguous translated residues. V3J clonotypes were defined as sequences sharing an identical inferred V gene, J gene, and CDR3 amino acid sequence. The percentage overlap between two repertoires was calculated by dividing the number of shared unique clonotypes by the size of the smaller repertoire. Three approaches were used to assess repertoire richness: RTK rarefaction, the Chao1 estimator, and Recon v2.1 estimates of unobserved clonotypes. Generation probabilities were computed with OLGA for all TCRbeta clonotypes obtained by the gDNA method from a few donors. This is the immuneACCESS table as TCRdb keeps it, with only in-frame sequences that have V and J called. A part of the clones is gone; compared with another copy, unresolved V genes explain less than half, and the rest is unexplained. The V and J calls and the clone size are those of that table, but D and trimming were determined from the DNA. Within this sample are approximately 2.5 million clones, with roughly 92% of them counted one time only. The top ten hold over 0.12% of the sample.

Overall study results and their limits: Approximately 4.8% of naive CD4, roughly 3.6% of naive CD8, approximately 2% of memory CD4, and 0.35% to 0.5% of memory CD8 clonotypes were shared across several donors. Incomplete sequencing was indicated by rarefaction of sorted-subset datasets, despite the large sequencing depth. Because the study included only a small number of donors, the genetic and exposure-history diversity represented was limited. Based on pairwise subsampling, the degree of clonotype sharing among donors was expected to be affected by sequencing depth. Naive subsets generally had larger estimated clonotype richness than memory subsets. Sampling was restricted to blood, and TCR repertoires in tissues likely differ from the TCR repertoires found in blood. Compared with non-shared clonotypes, clonotypes shared by all four sorted-subset donors had higher generation probabilities.

A remark on this clone: Its antigen is still unknown. No much larger clonotype is one base removed from it; base qualities were not supplied.

Sequencing was performed on naive CD4+ T cells sorted from blood. This specimen's cell subset or site label, per the study, means: CD45RA+ positively selected. This clonotype was sampled from a man aged 18 to 29 in good health.

Here the CDR3 is given as CASSFVLSLAGGRGTDTQYF. The nucleotide sequence is TGTGCCAGCAGTTTTGTCCTGAGCCTAGCGGGGGGGCGTGGCACAGATACGCAGTATTTT. The chain is assembled from TRBV28 and TRBJ2-3; TRBD2 lines up with 12 middle nucleotides. V has 3 bases trimmed and J has 1 base trimmed; junction bases matching no gene number 14. CDR1 and CDR2 are drawn from the germline V gene: MDHEN, SYDVKM. Its CDR3 holds 20 amino acids, cysteine through phenylalanine. Here the CDR3 DNA is all that survives: 60 bases in frame from base 1. Outside the CDR3, residues come from the reference TRBV28 and TRBJ2-3 proteins, so the full variable domain is: DVKVTQSSRYLVKRTGEKVFLECVQDMDHENMFWYRQDPGLGLRLIYFSYDVKMKEKGDIPEGYSVSREKKERFSLILESASTNQTSMYLCASSFVLSLAGGRGTDTQYFGPGTRLTVL.